These T cell receptor beta chains were read from a single sample in a study of blood T cell repertoires in COVID-19. TCRdb keeps only in-frame clones here, not all; method: immunoSEQ multiplex PCR. The data hold approximately 230,000 clones, with approximately 90% observed a single time. Source material: PBMCs or T cells enriched from blood (not recorded which). The receptors stem from a man in his forties who had recovered from COVID-19. Each CDR3 is given with its conserved first and last residue. D genes are given only for firm matches. Clone size is stated in some rows and not others, as once, few, many or a class when expanded.

V gene	clone size	D gene	J gene	CDR3 DNA	CDR3 protein
TRBV4-3	-	TRBD2	TRBJ2-1	TGCGCCAGCAACTGGGGGGGAAATTGGGACAATGAGCAGTTCTTC	CASNWGGNWDNEQFF
TRBV3-1/TRBV3-2	-	-	TRBJ2-7	TGTGCCAGCAGCCAAGATGGCGTAGCGGCCGCCGCCGAGCAGTACTTC	CASSQDGVAAAAEQYF
TRBV5-5	few	TRBD1	TRBJ1-2	TGTGCCAGCAGCCCGAAACAGGGGAATAACTATGGCTACACCTTC	CASSPKQGNNYGYTF
TRBV10-2	-	-	TRBJ2-1	TGCGCCAGCAGCGCTAGCATCAATGAGCAGTTCTTC	CASSASINEQFF
TRBV28	-	-	TRBJ2-7	TGTGCCAGCAGTTTGGGTTCTAGTTTAAGCTCCTACGAGCAGTACTTC	CASSLGSSLSSYEQYF
TRBV19	-	TRBD1	TRBJ1-1	TGTGCAACCGGGACAGAGAACACTGAAGCTTTCTTT	CATGTENTEAFF
TRBV5-6	-	TRBD2	TRBJ2-7	TGTGCCAGCAGCTTGGAGGGAGCGGGAGGGCCACAGGACGAGCAGTACTTC	CASSLEGAGGPQDEQYF
TRBV2	-	TRBD2	TRBJ2-7	TGTGCCAGCTTCGAGGGACTAGCGGGAGGGAGAGTCTACGAGCAGTACTTC	CASFEGLAGGRVYEQYF
TRBV12-3/TRBV12-4	-	-	TRBJ2-2	TGTGCCAGCAGCTACACCGGGGAGCTGTTTTTT	CASSYTGELFF
TRBV5-8	-	TRBD2	TRBJ2-3	TGTGCCAGCAGCCCGGGACTAGCAGCGACAGATACGCAGTATTTT	CASSPGLAATDTQYF
TRBV23-1	-	-	TRBJ1-6	TGCGCCAGCAGTCTCCACACCGGACAGTTTAATTCACCCCTCCACTTT	CASSLHTGQFNSPLHF
TRBV3-1/TRBV3-2	many	TRBD1	TRBJ1-2	TGTGCCAGCAGCCAATACGGGACAGCCTCCTTTATATATGGCTACACCTTC	CASSQYGTASFIYGYTF
TRBV14	few	-	TRBJ1-1	TGTGCCAGCAGCGCCGGACGGGCCCGGGGTGAAGCTTTCTTT	CASSAGRARGEAFF
TRBV10-3	once	TRBD2	TRBJ2-1	TGTGCCATCAGTGAGTCCCGGACTAGCGGGCCCCTTCAGGGGTCCTACAATGAGCAGTTCTTC	CAISESRTSGPLQGSYNEQFF
TRBV28	-	TRBD1	TRBJ1-4	TGTGCCAGCAGTTCCTCCGGGACAGGGAATGAAAAACTGTTTTTT	CASSSSGTGNEKLFF
TRBV6-2/TRBV6-3	-	TRBD2	TRBJ2-7	TGTGCCAGCAGTTCCCCCTGGCAGCGGGGAGATTACGAGCAGTACTTC	CASSSPWQRGDYEQYF
TRBV18	-	-	TRBJ2-3	TGTGCCAGCTCAAGACGGACTTCGCGGGATAGGGTAGATACGCAGTATTTT	CASSRRTSRDRVDTQYF
TRBV6-6	-	-	TRBJ2-1	TGTGCCAGCACCGTAAACAGACTAGTTTCCAATGAGCAGTTCTTC	CASTVNRLVSNEQFF
TRBV28	-	-	TRBJ1-5	TGTGCCAGCAGTTTGAGGGGGGGCGTTCAGCCCCAGCATTTT	CASSLRGGVQPQHF
TRBV4-2	-	TRBD2	TRBJ2-7	TGTGCCAGCAGCCAAGAGCGGGGGACGTACTACGAGCAGTACTTC	CASSQERGTYYEQYF
TRBV6-5	few	TRBD1	TRBJ1-4	TGTGCCACTACTCCGGGACAGGGGGGTGAAAAACTGTTTTTT	CATTPGQGGEKLFF
TRBV18	-	TRBD2	TRBJ2-5	TGTGCCATCTCTAGCGGGCCGAAAGAGACCCAGTACTTC	CAISSGPKETQYF
TRBV7-8	-	-	TRBJ2-2	TGTGCCAGCAGCCCACCGGTCGGGAGCAACACCGGGGAGCTGTTTTTT	CASSPPVGSNTGELFF
TRBV21-1	-	-	TRBJ1-1	TGTGCCAGCAGCCAAGGACAGGGCTGGAACACTGAAGCTTTCTTT	CASSQGQGWNTEAFF
TRBV7-3	-	-	TRBJ2-3	TGTGCCAGCAGCCGAGGAGGGACAGATACGCAGTATTTT	CASSRGGTDTQYF
TRBV7-3	-	-	TRBJ2-2	TGTGCCAGCAGCCTCTGGGCTGGGAGCGGGGAGCTGTTTTTT	CASSLWAGSGELFF
TRBV15	-	TRBD1	TRBJ1-1	TGTGCCACCAGCAGAACTTCAGGGGGCCTAATTGAAGCTTTCTTT	CATSRTSGGLIEAFF
TRBV2	-	-	TRBJ1-6	TGTGCCAGCAGTGAAAGGGGTGGAGAATCACCCCTCCACTTT	CASSERGGESPLHF
TRBV7-3	-	-	TRBJ2-3	TGTGCCAGCAGCTACCTCCCCGGGGAAAACACAGATACGCAGTATTTT	CASSYLPGENTDTQYF
TRBV29-1	-	TRBD1	TRBJ1-1	TGCAGCGAACAACAGGGGGCAGGGACTGAAGCTTTCTTT	CSEQQGAGTEAFF
TRBV30	many	TRBD1	TRBJ1-3	TGTGCCTGGGGGGGACAGGGAAGAAACACCATATATTTT	CAWGGQGRNTIYF
TRBV15	-	TRBD2	TRBJ2-3	TGTGCCACCAGCAGAGCTCAGCGGGGTAGCACAGATACGCAGTATTTT	CATSRAQRGSTDTQYF
TRBV28	-	-	TRBJ2-2	TGTGCCAGCAGGAGGACGGGACAGAACACCGGGGAGCTGTTTTTT	CASRRTGQNTGELFF
TRBV13	-	TRBD2	TRBJ2-7	TGTGCCAGCAGCCCCCGGACTAGCGGGAGGGCCCCAGTAGGGGAGCAGTACTTC	CASSPRTSGRAPVGEQYF
TRBV6-1	-	-	TRBJ1-3	TGTGCCAGCAGTGAAGGGGCGCACTTTGGAAACACCATATATTTT	CASSEGAHFGNTIYF